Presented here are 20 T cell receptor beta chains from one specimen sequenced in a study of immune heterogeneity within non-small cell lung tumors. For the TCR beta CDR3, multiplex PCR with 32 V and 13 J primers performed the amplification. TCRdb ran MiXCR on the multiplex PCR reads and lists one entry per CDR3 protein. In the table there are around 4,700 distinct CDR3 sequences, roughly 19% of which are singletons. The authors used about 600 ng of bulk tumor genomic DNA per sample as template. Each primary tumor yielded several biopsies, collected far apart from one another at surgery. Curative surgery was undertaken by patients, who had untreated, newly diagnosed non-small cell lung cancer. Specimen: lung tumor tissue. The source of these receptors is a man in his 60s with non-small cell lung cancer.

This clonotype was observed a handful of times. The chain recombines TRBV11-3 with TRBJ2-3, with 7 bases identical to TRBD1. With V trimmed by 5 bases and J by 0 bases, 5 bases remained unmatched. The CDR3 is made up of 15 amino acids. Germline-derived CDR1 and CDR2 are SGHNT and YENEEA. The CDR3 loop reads CASSRDSPSTDTQYF. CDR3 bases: TGTGCCAGCAGCCGGGACAGCCCTAGCACAGATACGCAGTATTTT.

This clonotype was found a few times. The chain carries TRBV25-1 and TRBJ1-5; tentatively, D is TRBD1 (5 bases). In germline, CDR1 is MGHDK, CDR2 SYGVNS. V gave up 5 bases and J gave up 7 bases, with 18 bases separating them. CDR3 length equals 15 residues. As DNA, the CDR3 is TGTGCCAGCAGTAGCCGGGACTCCGAGGGGCAGCCCCAGCATTTT. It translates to CASSSRDSEGQPQHF.

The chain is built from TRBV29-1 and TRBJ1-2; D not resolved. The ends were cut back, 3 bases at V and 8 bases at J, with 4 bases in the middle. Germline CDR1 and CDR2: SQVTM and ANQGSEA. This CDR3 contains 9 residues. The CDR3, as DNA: TGCAGCGTTGAGGGGGGCTACACCTTC. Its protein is CSVEGGYTF.

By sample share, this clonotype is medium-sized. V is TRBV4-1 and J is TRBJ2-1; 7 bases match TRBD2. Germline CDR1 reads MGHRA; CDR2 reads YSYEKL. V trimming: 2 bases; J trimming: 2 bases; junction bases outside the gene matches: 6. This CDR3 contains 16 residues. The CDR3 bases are TGCGCCAGCAGCCAACAAAGCGGGGCCCCCTACAATGAGCAGTTCTTC. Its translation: CASSQQSGAPYNEQFF.

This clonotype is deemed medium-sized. In DNA form, the CDR3 reads TGCAGTGCTAGTCGCGGGTTGGGCACAGATACGCAGTATTTT. It specifies CSASRGLGTDTQYF. The rearrangement links TRBV20-1 to TRBJ2-3; the D gene is possibly TRBD2 (5 bases). V lost 3 bases, J lost 1 base, and 11 bases lay in between. CDR1 and CDR2 (germline): DFQATT, SNEGSKA (reference sequence). The CDR3 extends over 14 amino acids.

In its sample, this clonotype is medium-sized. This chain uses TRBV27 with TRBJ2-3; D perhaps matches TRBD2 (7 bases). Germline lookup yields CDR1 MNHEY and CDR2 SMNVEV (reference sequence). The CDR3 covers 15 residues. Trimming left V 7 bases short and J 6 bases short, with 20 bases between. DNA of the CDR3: TGTGCCAGCACCGAAAGGGGGGGGGGGCGGGATACGCAGTATTTT. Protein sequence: CASTERGGGRDTQYF.

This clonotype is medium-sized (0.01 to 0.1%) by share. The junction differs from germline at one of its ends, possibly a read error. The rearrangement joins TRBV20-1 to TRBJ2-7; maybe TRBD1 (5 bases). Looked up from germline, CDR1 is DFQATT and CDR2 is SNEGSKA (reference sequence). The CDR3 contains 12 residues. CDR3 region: CSAGDSTDEQYF. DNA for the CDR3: TGCAGTGCTGGAGACAGTACAGACGAGCAGTACTTC.

In DNA form, the CDR3 reads TGTGCCAGCAGTTATGGGACAGGGGATGAAAAACTGTTTTTT. Translated: CASSYGTGDEKLFF. This chain links TRBV6-1 with TRBJ1-4, with 10 bases identical to TRBD1. Germline CDR1 reads MNHNS; CDR2 reads SASEGT. The CDR3 runs to 14 residues. The trim removed 5 bases at V and 6 bases at J, leaving 3 bases unmatched.

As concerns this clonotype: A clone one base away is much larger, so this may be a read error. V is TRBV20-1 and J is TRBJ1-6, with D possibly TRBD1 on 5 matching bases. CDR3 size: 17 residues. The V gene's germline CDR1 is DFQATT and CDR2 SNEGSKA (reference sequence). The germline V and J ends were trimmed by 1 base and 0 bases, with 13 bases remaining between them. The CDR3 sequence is CSARGRGIISYNSPLHF. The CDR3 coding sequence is TGCAGTGCTAGAGGACGGGGGATTATCTCCTATAATTCACCCCTCCACTTT.

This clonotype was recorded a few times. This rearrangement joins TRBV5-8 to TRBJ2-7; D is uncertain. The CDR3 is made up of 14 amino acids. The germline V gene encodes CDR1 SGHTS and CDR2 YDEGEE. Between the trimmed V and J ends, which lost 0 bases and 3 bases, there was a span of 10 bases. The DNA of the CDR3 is TGTGCCAGCAGCTTGGGAGGTTCAGGCTACGAGCAGTACTTC. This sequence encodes CASSLGGSGYEQYF.

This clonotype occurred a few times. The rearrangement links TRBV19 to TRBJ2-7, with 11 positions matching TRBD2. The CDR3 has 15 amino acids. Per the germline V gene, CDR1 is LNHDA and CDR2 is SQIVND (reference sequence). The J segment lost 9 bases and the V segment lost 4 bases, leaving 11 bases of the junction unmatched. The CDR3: CASSTRLAGTLVQYF. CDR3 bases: TGTGCCAGTAGTACCAGACTAGCGGGGACTCTCGTGCAGTACTTC.

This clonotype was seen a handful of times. The CDR3 loop is CASRTSGMVTDTQYF. The DNA of the CDR3 is TGTGCCAGCAGAACTAGCGGGATGGTCACAGATACGCAGTATTTT. The chain employs TRBV6-1 and TRBJ2-3; 10 positions agree with TRBD2. V lost 6 bases and J lost 2; bases outside the gene matches: 5. Germline V CDR1 and CDR2: MNHNS, SASEGT. This CDR3 spans 15 amino acids.

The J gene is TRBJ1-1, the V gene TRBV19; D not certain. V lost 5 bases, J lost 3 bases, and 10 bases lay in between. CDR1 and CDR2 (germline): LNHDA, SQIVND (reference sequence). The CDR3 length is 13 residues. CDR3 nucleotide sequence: TGTGCCAGTAGTCCCCCCCTACACACTGAAGCTTTCTTT. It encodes CASSPPLHTEAFF. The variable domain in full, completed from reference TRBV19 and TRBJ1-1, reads DGGITQSPKYLFRKEGQNVTLSCEQNLNHDAMYWYRQDPGQGLRLIYYSQIVNDFQKGDIAEGYSVSREKKESFPLTVTSAQKNPTAFYLCASSPPLHTEAFFGQGTRLTVV.

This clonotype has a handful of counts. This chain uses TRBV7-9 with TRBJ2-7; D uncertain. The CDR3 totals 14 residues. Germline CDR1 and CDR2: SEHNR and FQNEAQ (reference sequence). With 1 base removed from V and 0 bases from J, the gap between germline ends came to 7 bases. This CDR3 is CASSLEMDSYEQYF. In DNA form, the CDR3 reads TGTGCCAGCAGCTTAGAGATGGACTCCTACGAGCAGTACTTC.

CDR3 region: CASSYSLNQPQHF. CDR3 in DNA: TGTGCCAGCAGTTACAGCCTTAATCAGCCCCAGCATTTT. The chain joins TRBV28 to TRBJ1-5; D is undetermined. Germline values: CDR1 MDHEN, CDR2 SYDVKM. The CDR3 runs 13 residues. Trimming removed 4 bases from V and 4 bases from J, with 8 bases in between. The full variable domain, its missing parts supplied by reference TRBV28 and TRBJ1-5, is DVKVTQSSRYLVKRTGEKVFLECVQDMDHENMFWYRQDPGLGLRLIYFSYDVKMKEKGDIPEGYSVSREKKERFSLILESASTNQTSMYLCASSYSLNQPQHFGDGTRLSIL.

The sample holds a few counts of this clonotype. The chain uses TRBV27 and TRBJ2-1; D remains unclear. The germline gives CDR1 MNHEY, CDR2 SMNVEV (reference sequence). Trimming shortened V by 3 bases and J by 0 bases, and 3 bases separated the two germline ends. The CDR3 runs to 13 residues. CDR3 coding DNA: TGTGCCAGCAGTTTCCGCTCCTACAATGAGCAGTTCTTC. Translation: CASSFRSYNEQFF.

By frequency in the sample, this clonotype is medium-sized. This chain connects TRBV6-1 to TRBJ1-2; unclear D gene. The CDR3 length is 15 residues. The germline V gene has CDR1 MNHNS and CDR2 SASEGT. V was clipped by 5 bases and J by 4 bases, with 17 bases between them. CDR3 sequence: CASSLEEDGFYGYTF. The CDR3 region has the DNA TGTGCCAGCAGTTTGGAGGAAGACGGCTTCTATGGCTACACCTTC.

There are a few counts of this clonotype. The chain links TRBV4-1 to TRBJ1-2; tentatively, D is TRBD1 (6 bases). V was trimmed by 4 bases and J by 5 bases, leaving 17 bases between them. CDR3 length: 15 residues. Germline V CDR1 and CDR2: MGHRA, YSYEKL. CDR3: CASSRLRTDGYGYTF. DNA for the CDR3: TGCGCCAGCAGCCGATTAAGGACAGACGGTTATGGCTACACCTTC.

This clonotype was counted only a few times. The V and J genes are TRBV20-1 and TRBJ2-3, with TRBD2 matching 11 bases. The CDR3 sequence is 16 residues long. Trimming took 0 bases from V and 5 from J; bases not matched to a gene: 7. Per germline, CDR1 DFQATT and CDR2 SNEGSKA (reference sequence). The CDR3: CSARDLLAGGRDTQYF. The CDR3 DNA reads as TGCAGTGCTAGAGATCTTCTAGCGGGAGGTAGAGATACGCAGTATTTT.

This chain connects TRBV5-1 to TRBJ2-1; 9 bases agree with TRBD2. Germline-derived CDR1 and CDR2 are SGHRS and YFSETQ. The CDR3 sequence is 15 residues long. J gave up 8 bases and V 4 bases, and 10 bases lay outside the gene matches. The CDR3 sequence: CASSKGTSTADEQFF. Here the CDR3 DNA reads TGCGCCAGCAGCAAAGGGACTAGCACGGCCGATGAGCAGTTCTTC.